One and the same sample provided the 11 T cell receptor beta chains below, sequenced in a study of blood T cell repertoires in COVID-19. The repertoire was sequenced with immunoSEQ multiplex PCR; TCRdb's copy has only in-frame clones and lacks some. The table includes some 80,000 clones, about 88% detected once. The sequenced sample was peripheral blood. All receptors come from a man older than 75 with active or convalescent COVID-19.

This clone was counted between two and nine times. The CDR3 spells CASTLEVLYNEQFF. CDR3 sequence (DNA): TGTGCCAGCACCCTAGAGGTCCTCTACAATGAGCAGTTCTTC. V gene TRBV7-9 combines with J gene TRBJ2-1; D is uncertain. The CDR3 runs 14 residues. Germline V gene lookup returns CDR1 SEHNR and CDR2 FQNEAQ (reference sequence). Trimming shortened V by 7 bases and J by 3 bases, and 13 bases separated the two germline ends.

For this clone: It is unclear where the CDR3 begins or ends on the DNA, so no DNA is shown, and the CDR3 is as TCRdb lists it. CDR3 sequence: CAISELTGVPEAFF. The chain has TRBV10-3 and TRBJ1-1; no DNA check was done on the table's D call, TRBD1. 14 amino acids form the CDR3, both terminal residues included. Germline V lookup: CDR1 ENHRY, CDR2 SYGVKD.

The CDR3 DNA sequence: TGTGCCAGTTCTGGGGAAGGGAGGGAGACCCAGTACTTC. Protein product: CASSGEGRETQYF. The chain has TRBV19 and TRBJ2-5, with D possibly matching TRBD2 (6 bases). Germline V gives CDR1 LNHDA, CDR2 SQIVND (reference sequence). Trimming stripped 8 bases from V and 5 bases from J, with 15 bases between. The CDR3 length is 13 residues.

The chain employs TRBV19 and TRBJ2-3, with no clear D. The CDR3 length is 13 residues. Trimming took off 7 bases at V and 2 bases at J, with 10 bases between the two ends. Germline CDR1 is LNHDA and CDR2 is SQIVND (reference sequence). In DNA, the CDR3 is TGTGCCAGTAAGAACAGCAACACAGATACGCAGTATTTT. Translated, it gives CASKNSNTDTQYF.

The chain employs TRBV19 and TRBJ1-5; 10 nucleotides agree with TRBD1. This CDR3 region has 15 residues. Germline-derived CDR1 and CDR2 are LNHDA and SQIVND (reference sequence). Trimming removed 7 bases from V and 4 bases from J; junction bases left unmatched: 7. This CDR3 is CASIPGQGWNQPQHF. The CDR3 DNA sequence: TGTGCCAGTATCCCGGGACAGGGGTGGAATCAGCCCCAGCATTTT.

V and J are TRBV3-1 (or the pseudogene TRBV3-2) and TRBJ2-4; D might be TRBD1 (7 bases). V gave up 4 bases and J gave up 9 bases, with 19 bases separating them. Per germline, CDR1 LGHDT and CDR2 YNNKEL (reference sequence). The length of the CDR3 is 15 residues. The CDR3 reads CASSLVDRRDSIQYF. In DNA, the CDR3 is TGTGCCAGCAGCCTTGTCGATCGGAGGGACAGCATTCAGTACTTC.

The V and J genes are TRBV7-7 and TRBJ2-5; 7 bases are a match to TRBD2. The CDR3 sequence is 13 residues long. From germline, CDR1 is SSHAT and CDR2 FNYEAQ (reference sequence). J gave up 2 bases and V 5 bases, and 2 bases lay outside the gene matches. The CDR3 sequence is CASSPSGQETQYF. The CDR3 coding sequence is TGTGCCAGCAGCCCTAGCGGACAAGAGACCCAGTACTTC.

This clone was found a few times. This rearrangement joins TRBV2 to TRBJ2-3; D remains ambiguous. This CDR3 comprises 11 residues. V lost 6 bases, J lost 2 bases, and 3 bases lay in between. Germline CDR1 and CDR2: SNHLY and FYNNEI. The CDR3 nucleotides read TGTGCCAGCAGCTTCACAGATACGCAGTATTTT. This gives the protein CASSFTDTQYF.

This clone was detected only once. The chain employs TRBV19 and TRBJ2-5; D gene unclear. CDR1 is LNHDA, CDR2 SQIVND, per germline (reference sequence). Trimming removed 3 bases from V and 1 base from J, with 9 bases in between. CDR3 length: 14 residues. The CDR3 sequence is CASSISQLQETQYF. As DNA, the CDR3 is TGTGCCAGTAGTATTTCCCAACTCCAAGAGACCCAGTACTTC. Full variable domain (outside the CDR3, taken from reference TRBV19 and TRBJ2-5): DGGITQSPKYLFRKEGQNVTLSCEQNLNHDAMYWYRQDPGQGLRLIYYSQIVNDFQKGDIAEGYSVSREKKESFPLTVTSAQKNPTAFYLCASSISQLQETQYFGPGTRLLVL.

CDR3 sequence reads: CASSQFRGGQPQHF. DNA for the CDR3: TGTGCCAGCAGCCAATTTCGGGGTGGTCAGCCCCAGCATTTT. This chain links TRBV3-1 (or the pseudogene TRBV3-2) with TRBJ1-5; D not certain. The CDR3 contains 14 residues. Germline CDR1 is LGHDT and CDR2 is YNNKEL (reference sequence). Trimming cost V 2 bases and J 6 bases, with 11 bases left between them.

V and J are TRBV6-5 and TRBJ2-3; D is possibly TRBD2 (6 bases). The germline V gene has CDR1 MNHEY and CDR2 SVGAGI. V was clipped by 6 bases and J by 2 bases, with 15 bases between them. The CDR3 sequence is 15 residues long. The CDR3 coding sequence is TGTGCCAGCAGCACCTTCGCGGGGCTCACAGATACGCAGTATTTT. Its protein is CASSTFAGLTDTQYF.